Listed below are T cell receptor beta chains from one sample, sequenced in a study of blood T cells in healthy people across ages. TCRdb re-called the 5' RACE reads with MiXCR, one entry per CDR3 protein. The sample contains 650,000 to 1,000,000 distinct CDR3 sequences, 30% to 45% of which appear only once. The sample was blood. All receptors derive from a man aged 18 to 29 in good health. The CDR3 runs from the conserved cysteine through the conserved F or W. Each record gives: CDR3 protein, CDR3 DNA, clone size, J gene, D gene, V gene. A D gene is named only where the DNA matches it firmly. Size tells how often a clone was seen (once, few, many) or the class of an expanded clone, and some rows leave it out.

CDR3: CASSLGGEPNTGELFF
DNA: TGTGCCAGCAGCTTGGGCGGAGAACCGAACACCGGGGAGCTGTTTTTT
size: -
J: TRBJ2-2
D: -
V: TRBV5-6

CDR3: CASSSNSGNTIYF
DNA: TGTGCCAGCAGCTCCAACTCTGGAAACACCATATATTTT
size: -
J: TRBJ1-3
D: -
V: TRBV7-9

CDR3: CASSNRANYGYTF
DNA: TGTGCCAGCAGTAACAGAGCTAACTATGGCTACACCTTC
size: many
J: TRBJ1-2
D: -
V: TRBV27

CDR3: CASRPGAGANVLTF
DNA: TGTGCCAGCCGTCCGGGGGCTGGGGCCAACGTCCTGACTTTC
size: -
J: TRBJ2-6
D: -
V: TRBV12-3/TRBV12-4

CDR3: CASGPMTQRSEAFF
DNA: TGTGCCAGCGGGCCAATGACCCAGAGGTCGGAAGCTTTCTTT
size: -
J: TRBJ1-1
D: -
V: TRBV27

CDR3: CSARDSGAPYEQYF
DNA: TGCAGTGCTAGAGATTCCGGCGCACCTTACGAGCAGTACTTC
size: -
J: TRBJ2-7
D: -
V: TRBV20-1

CDR3: CASSQGWPGPGELFF
DNA: TGTGCCAGCAGCCAAGGTTGGCCTGGGCCCGGGGAGCTGTTTTTT
size: -
J: TRBJ2-2
D: -
V: TRBV4-2

CDR3: CASSFRQQETQYF
DNA: TGTGCCAGCAGTTTCCGACAGCAAGAGACCCAGTACTTC
size: few
J: TRBJ2-5
D: -
V: TRBV27

CDR3: CASSLGRTGLGTGELFF
DNA: TGCGCCAGCAGCTTGGGACGGACAGGCCTCGGCACCGGGGAGCTGTTTTTT
size: many
J: TRBJ2-2
D: TRBD1
V: TRBV5-1

CDR3: CASSLQGCEQYF
DNA: TGTGCCAGCAGTTTACAGGGGTGCGAGCAGTACTTC
size: -
J: TRBJ2-7
D: -
V: TRBV12-3/TRBV12-4

CDR3: CASSSRVFGTQYF
DNA: TGTGCCAGCAGCTCAAGGGTATTTGGGACCCAGTACTTC
size: -
J: TRBJ2-5
D: -
V: TRBV7-3

CDR3: CASLSGGRNEQFF
DNA: TGTGCCAGCCTATCGGGAGGGAGAAATGAGCAGTTCTTC
size: few
J: TRBJ2-1
D: TRBD2
V: TRBV5-6

CDR3: CASSYGLDGEQFF
DNA: TGTGCCAGCAGCTACGGACTAGACGGTGAGCAGTTCTTC
size: -
J: TRBJ2-1
D: TRBD2
V: TRBV7-3

CDR3: CASSVARPTPNEQYF
DNA: TGTGCCAGCAGCGTAGCACGACCCACCCCAAACGAGCAGTACTTC
size: -
J: TRBJ2-7
D: -
V: TRBV9

CDR3: CASSSPGPKQFF
DNA: TGTGCCAGCAGTTCCCCGGGCCCAAAGCAGTTCTTC
size: -
J: TRBJ2-1
D: -
V: TRBV6-5

CDR3: CATSRDRQGREKLFF
DNA: TGTGCCACCAGCAGAGACCGACAGGGGCGGGAAAAACTGTTTTTT
size: -
J: TRBJ1-4
D: TRBD1
V: TRBV15

CDR3: CASSKVRGRTQYF
DNA: TGTGCCAGCAGCAAAGTGCGGGGAAGGACGCAGTATTTT
size: many
J: TRBJ2-3
D: -
V: TRBV21-1

CDR3: CASSGRDRVVNTQYF
DNA: TGTGCCAGCAGCGGCCGGGACAGGGTGGTGAATACGCAGTATTTT
size: -
J: TRBJ2-3
D: TRBD1
V: TRBV9

CDR3: CASSPMGGVETEAFF
DNA: TGTGCCAGCAGTCCCATGGGCGGGGTTGAGACTGAAGCTTTCTTT
size: few
J: TRBJ1-1
D: -
V: TRBV12-3/TRBV12-4

CDR3: CASSLFLAGGYNEQYF
DNA: TGTGCCAGCAGCCTTTTCCTAGCGGGGGGGTACAATGAGCAGTACTTC
size: -
J: TRBJ2-7
D: TRBD2
V: TRBV27

CDR3: CASSLWGRGVKTQYF
DNA: TGTGCCAGCAGCTTATGGGGTCGGGGGGTGAAGACCCAGTACTTC
size: many
J: TRBJ2-5
D: TRBD2
V: TRBV7-2

CDR3: CASSSLHQQFF
DNA: TGTGCCAGCAGTTCCCTACATCAGCAGTTCTTC
size: -
J: TRBJ2-1
D: -
V: TRBV12-3/TRBV12-4

CDR3: CASSSGRSGGYNEQFF
DNA: TGTGCCAGCAGTTCCGGGCGAAGCGGGGGATACAATGAGCAGTTCTTC
size: once
J: TRBJ2-1
D: TRBD2
V: TRBV12-3/TRBV12-4

CDR3: CASSQEAAKDSPPHF
DNA: TGTGCCAGCAGCCAAGAGGCAGCAAAGGATTCACCCCCCCACTTT
size: few
J: TRBJ1-6
D: -
V: TRBV14

CDR3: CASTGDRGFSDTQYF
DNA: TGTGCCAGCACTGGGGACAGGGGTTTCTCAGATACGCAGTATTTT
size: many
J: TRBJ2-3
D: TRBD1
V: TRBV2

CDR3: CSALASSSTDTQYF
DNA: TGCAGCGCACTAGCGTCTTCCAGCACAGATACGCAGTATTTT
size: few
J: TRBJ2-3
D: TRBD2
V: TRBV29-1

CDR3: CASNLNRGVSTDMEYF
DNA: TGTGCCAGCAACCTTAACAGGGGGGTAAGCACAGATATGGAGTATTTT
size: -
J: TRBJ2-3
D: TRBD1
V: TRBV12-3/TRBV12-4

CDR3: CASSLDGRLGNTEAFF
DNA: TGTGCCAGCAGTCTGGACGGCCGTCTAGGGAACACTGAAGCTTTCTTT
size: -
J: TRBJ1-1
D: -
V: TRBV6-6

CDR3: CASSSIGQGDGYTF
DNA: TGTGCCAGCAGTTCTATAGGACAGGGTGATGGCTACACCTTC
size: few
J: TRBJ1-2
D: TRBD1
V: TRBV6-5

CDR3: CASGSSSGGFWNEQFF
DNA: TGTGCCAGCGGCTCGTCTAGCGGGGGGTTCTGGAATGAGCAGTTCTTC
size: -
J: TRBJ2-1
D: TRBD2
V: TRBV7-8

CDR3: CASSVGGGTNTQYF
DNA: TGTGCCAGCAGCGTAGGCGGGGGGACAAATACGCAGTATTTT
size: -
J: TRBJ2-3
D: TRBD2
V: TRBV9

CDR3: CASSQDKTDNSPLHF
DNA: TGCGCCAGCAGCCAAGATAAAACAGATAATTCACCCCTCCACTTT
size: few
J: TRBJ1-6
D: -
V: TRBV4-3

CDR3: CASSQDGAATNEKLFF
DNA: TGCGCCAGCAGCCAAGATGGGGCAGCAACTAATGAAAAACTGTTTTTT
size: -
J: TRBJ1-4
D: -
V: TRBV4-3

CDR3: CASSLTESSYEQYF
DNA: TGTGCCAGCAGTTTGACTGAGAGCTCCTACGAGCAGTACTTC
size: -
J: TRBJ2-7
D: -
V: TRBV6-6

CDR3: CASSRGLAGEGTDTQYF
DNA: TGCGCCAGCAGCCGCGGACTAGCGGGGGAGGGCACAGATACGCAGTATTTT
size: few
J: TRBJ2-3
D: TRBD2
V: TRBV4-1

CDR3: CATSRRTDTEAFF
DNA: TGTGCCACCTCGCGACGGACAGACACTGAAGCTTTCTTT
size: -
J: TRBJ1-1
D: -
V: TRBV7-2

CDR3: CSTRTGAMNTEAFF
DNA: TGCAGCACCCGGACAGGGGCGATGAACACTGAAGCTTTCTTT
size: few
J: TRBJ1-1
D: TRBD1
V: TRBV29-1

CDR3: CSASGAAHGYTF
DNA: TGCAGTGCTAGTGGGGCAGCACATGGCTACACCTTC
size: many
J: TRBJ1-2
D: -
V: TRBV20-1

CDR3: CASSLARGAETQYF
DNA: TGTGCCAGCAGTTTAGCAAGGGGCGCTGAGACCCAGTACTTC
size: -
J: TRBJ2-5
D: -
V: TRBV12-3/TRBV12-4

CDR3: CASSSLTGVDGYTF
DNA: TGTGCCAGCAGTTCGCTGACAGGGGTGGATGGCTACACCTTC
size: -
J: TRBJ1-2
D: TRBD1
V: TRBV12-3/TRBV12-4

CDR3: CASSFSPLTGCGYGYTF
DNA: TGTGCCAGCAGTTTTAGTCCCCTAACAGGGTGTGGTTATGGCTACACCTTC
size: -
J: TRBJ1-2
D: -
V: TRBV27

CDR3: CASSLGGTGNPQYF
DNA: TGTGCCAGCAGCTTAGGGGGGACAGGGAACCCGCAGTATTTT
size: -
J: TRBJ2-3
D: TRBD1
V: TRBV7-2

CDR3: CSARDGQGARGTQYF
DNA: TGCAGTGCTAGAGATGGCCAGGGGGCGCGAGGGACCCAGTACTTC
size: -
J: TRBJ2-5
D: TRBD1
V: TRBV20-1

CDR3: CASSASGLASPLHF
DNA: TGTGCCAGCAGTGCGTCAGGTCTTGCTTCACCCCTCCACTTT
size: -
J: TRBJ1-6
D: -
V: TRBV25-1

CDR3: CASSFGGGAEQYF
DNA: TGTGCCAGCAGTTTCGGAGGGGGCGCCGAGCAGTACTTC
size: few
J: TRBJ2-7
D: -
V: TRBV28